Shown below are 11 T cell receptor beta chains from a single sample sequenced in a study of blood T cell repertoires in COVID-19. Here immunoSEQ multiplex PCR was the method, and the copy in TCRdb shows in-frame clones only, minus some. The sample has 650,000 to 800,000 clones, 80% to 90% seen once. Sequencing was performed on peripheral blood. These receptor sequences come from a woman between 18 and 29 years old with acute or convalescent COVID-19.

This clone appeared a single time. V is TRBV24-1 and J is TRBJ1-2, with a possible D match to TRBD1 (5 bases). Between the trimmed V and J ends, which lost 0 bases and 2 bases, there was a span of 6 bases. Germline assignment: CDR1 KGHDR and CDR2 SFDVKD. CDR3 length equals 14 residues. DNA for the CDR3: TGTGCCACCAGTGATTTGAACAGGAACTATGGCTACACCTTC. Encoded protein: CATSDLNRNYGYTF.

Turning to this clone: Other nucleotide sequences in the sample specify the same CDR3. V and J are TRBV6-1 and TRBJ2-6; TRBD1 matches 7 bases. This CDR3 region has 15 residues. V lost 3 bases and J lost 1; bases outside the gene matches: 0. The germline V gene has CDR1 MNHNS and CDR2 SASEGT. CDR3 region: CASSETGSGANVLTF. CDR3 in DNA: TGTGCCAGCAGTGAGACAGGGTCTGGGGCCAACGTCCTGACTTTC.

The CDR3 is CASKDSLNSPLHF. In DNA, the CDR3 is TGTGCCAGTAAGGACAGCCTAAATTCACCCCTCCACTTT. V gene TRBV19 combines with J gene TRBJ1-6; D possibly corresponds to TRBD1 (6 bases). The germline V gene encodes CDR1 LNHDA and CDR2 SQIVND (reference sequence). V shed 7 bases and J shed 7 bases, with 11 bases lying between them. There are 13 residues in the CDR3.

This clone was detected only once. The chain recombines TRBV5-4 with TRBJ2-3; TRBD1 matches 7 bases. The length of the CDR3 is 15 residues. J lost 2 bases, V lost 4 bases, and 7 bases had no gene match. CDR1 and CDR2 from the germline V gene are SGHNT and YYREEE (reference sequence). Here the CDR3 reads CASSPGQDNTDTQYF. The CDR3 nucleotides read TGTGCCAGCAGCCCTGGACAGGATAACACAGATACGCAGTATTTT.

The rearrangement uses TRBV10-3 and TRBJ2-7; TRBD1 matches at 11 bases. CDR3 length equals 14 residues. Germline values: CDR1 ENHRY, CDR2 SYGVKD. V was clipped by 7 bases and J by 1 base; unmatched bases: 3. CDR3 region: CAITGTGGSYEQYF. For the CDR3, the DNA is TGTGCCATCACCGGGACAGGGGGATCCTACGAGCAGTACTTC.

The rearrangement links TRBV2 to TRBJ2-7; 9 nucleotides match TRBD1. The CDR3 spans 17 residues. Per germline, CDR1 SNHLY and CDR2 FYNNEI. V trimming: 4 bases; J trimming: 1 base; junction bases outside the gene matches: 11. CDR3 nucleotide sequence: TGTGCCAGCAGTGTTTCGTCGGGACAGGGTCTTTCCTACGAGCAGTACTTC. Translated: CASSVSSGQGLSYEQYF.

This clone was seen once. The J gene is TRBJ1-3, the V gene TRBV5-6; maybe TRBD1 (5 bases). Germline lookup yields CDR1 SGHDT and CDR2 YYEEEE. The V end was cut by 2 bases, the J end by 0 bases, with 9 bases between. CDR3 size: 15 residues. The CDR3 reads CASSLGANSGNTIYF. The CDR3 DNA reads as TGTGCCAGCAGCTTAGGGGCTAACTCTGGAAACACCATATATTTT.

The gene calls are TRBV19 and TRBJ2-3, with 7 positions matching TRBD2. V lost 6 bases, J lost 7 bases, and 13 bases stayed unmatched. Germline V gene data show CDR1 as LNHDA and CDR2 as SQIVND (reference sequence). The CDR3 length is 15 residues. Written as DNA, the CDR3 is TGTGCCAGTAGAGATCCCGGGACTATCATCCATACGCAGTATTTT. This codes for CASRDPGTIIHTQYF.

The chain is built from TRBV9 and TRBJ2-3, with D possibly TRBD1 on 5 matching bases. Germline CDR1 SGDLS, CDR2 YYNGEE. Trimming stripped 0 bases from V and 2 bases from J, with 7 bases between. CDR3 length equals 14 residues. The CDR3 DNA is TGTGCCAGCAGCGTAGAGGGGTACACAGATACGCAGTATTTT. Translating gives CASSVEGYTDTQYF.

The genes are TRBV2 and TRBJ1-1, with D unresolved. The CDR3 extends over 14 amino acids. Trimming took 3 bases from V and 5 from J, leaving 13 bases between them. CDR1 is SNHLY and CDR2 is FYNNEI in the germline V gene. The CDR3 loop reads CASSDRAAGTEAFF. CDR3 bases: TGTGCCAGCAGTGATCGGGCAGCGGGTACTGAAGCTTTCTTT.

The J gene is TRBJ1-6, the V gene TRBV5-1; tentatively, D is TRBD1 (6 bases). The CDR3 totals 15 residues. Trimming pared 2 bases from V and 10 bases from J, leaving 16 bases between. Germline CDR1 SGHRS, CDR2 YFSETQ. CDR3 DNA: TGCGCCAGCAGCTTAAACAGGGAGACGGGATCACCCCTCCACTTT. This translates into CASSLNRETGSPLHF.